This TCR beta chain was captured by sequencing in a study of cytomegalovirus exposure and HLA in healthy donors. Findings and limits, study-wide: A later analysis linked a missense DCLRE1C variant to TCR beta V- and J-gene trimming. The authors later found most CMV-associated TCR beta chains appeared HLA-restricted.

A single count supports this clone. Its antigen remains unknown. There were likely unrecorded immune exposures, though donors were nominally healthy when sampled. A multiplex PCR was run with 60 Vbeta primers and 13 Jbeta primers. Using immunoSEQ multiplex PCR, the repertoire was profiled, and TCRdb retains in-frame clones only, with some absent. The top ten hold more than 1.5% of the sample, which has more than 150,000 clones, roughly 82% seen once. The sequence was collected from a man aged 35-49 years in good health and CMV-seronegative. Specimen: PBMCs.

CDR3 residues: CASSTSFYNEQFF. The CDR3 bases are TGCGCCAGCAGCACCAGTTTCTACAATGAGCAGTTCTTC. The chain combines TRBV5-1 with TRBJ2-1; D not resolved. The ends were cut back, 4 bases at V and 3 bases at J, with 8 bases in the middle. Germline CDR1 SGHRS, CDR2 YFSETQ. CDR3 length: 13 residues.